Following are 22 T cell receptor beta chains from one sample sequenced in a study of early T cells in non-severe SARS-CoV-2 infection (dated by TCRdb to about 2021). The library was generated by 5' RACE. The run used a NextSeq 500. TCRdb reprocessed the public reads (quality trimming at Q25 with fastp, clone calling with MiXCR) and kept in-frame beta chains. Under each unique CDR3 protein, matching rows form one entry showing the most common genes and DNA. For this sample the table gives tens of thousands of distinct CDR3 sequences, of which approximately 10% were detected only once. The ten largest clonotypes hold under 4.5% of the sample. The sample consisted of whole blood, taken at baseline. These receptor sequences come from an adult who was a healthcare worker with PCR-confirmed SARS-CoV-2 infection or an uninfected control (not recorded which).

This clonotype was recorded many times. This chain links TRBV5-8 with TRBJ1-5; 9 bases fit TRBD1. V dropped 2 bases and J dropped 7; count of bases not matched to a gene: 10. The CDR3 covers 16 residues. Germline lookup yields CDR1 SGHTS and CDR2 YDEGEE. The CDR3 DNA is TGTGCCAGCAGCTTAGAAACAGGGGGCGCGTACCAGCCCCAGCATTTT. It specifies CASSLETGGAYQPQHF.

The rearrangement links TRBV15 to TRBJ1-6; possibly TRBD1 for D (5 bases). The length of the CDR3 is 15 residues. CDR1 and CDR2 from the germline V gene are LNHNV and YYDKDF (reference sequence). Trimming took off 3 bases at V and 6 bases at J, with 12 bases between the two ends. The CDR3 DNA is TGTGCCACCAGCAGCCGAACAGGTTTTAATTCACCCCTCCACTTT. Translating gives CATSSRTGFNSPLHF.

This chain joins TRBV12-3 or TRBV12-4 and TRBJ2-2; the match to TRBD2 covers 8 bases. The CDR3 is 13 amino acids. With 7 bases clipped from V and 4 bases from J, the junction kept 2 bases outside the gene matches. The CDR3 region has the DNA TGTGCCAGCAAAGCGGGGGTCACCGGGGAGCTGTTTTTT. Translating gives CASKAGVTGELFF.

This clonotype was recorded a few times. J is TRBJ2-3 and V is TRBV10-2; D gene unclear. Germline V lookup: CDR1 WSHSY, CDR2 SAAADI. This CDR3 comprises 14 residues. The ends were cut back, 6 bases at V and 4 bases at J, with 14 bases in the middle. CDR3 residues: CASRDQVVADTQYF. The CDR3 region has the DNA TGCGCCAGCAGGGACCAAGTGGTGGCAGATACGCAGTATTTT.

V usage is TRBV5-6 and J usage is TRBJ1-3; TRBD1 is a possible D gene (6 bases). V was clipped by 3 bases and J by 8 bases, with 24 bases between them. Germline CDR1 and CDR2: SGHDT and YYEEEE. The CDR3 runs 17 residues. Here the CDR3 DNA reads TGTGCCAGCAGCTCCCCCCGGGGATTCCTCCGGGGGCACACCATATATTTT. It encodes CASSSPRGFLRGHTIYF.

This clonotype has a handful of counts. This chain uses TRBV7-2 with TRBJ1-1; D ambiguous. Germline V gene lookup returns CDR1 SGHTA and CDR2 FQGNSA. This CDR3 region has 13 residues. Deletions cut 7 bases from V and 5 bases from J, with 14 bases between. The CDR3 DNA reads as TGTGCCAGCACCCCAATCTTCCGGACTGAAGCTTTCTTT. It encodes CASTPIFRTEAFF.

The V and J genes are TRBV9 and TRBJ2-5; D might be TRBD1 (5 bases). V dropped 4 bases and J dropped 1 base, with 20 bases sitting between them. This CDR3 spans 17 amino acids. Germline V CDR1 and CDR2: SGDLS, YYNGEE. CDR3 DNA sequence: TGTGCCAGCAGCCAAGGGGCGAGCCGGGCGGCCCAAGAGACCCAGTACTTC. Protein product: CASSQGASRAAQETQYF.

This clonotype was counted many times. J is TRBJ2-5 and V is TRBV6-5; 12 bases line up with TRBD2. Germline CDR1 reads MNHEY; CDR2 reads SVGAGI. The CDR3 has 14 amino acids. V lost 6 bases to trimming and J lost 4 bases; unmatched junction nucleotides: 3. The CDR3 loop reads CASSLAGGRETQYF. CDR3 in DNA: TGTGCCAGCAGCCTAGCGGGAGGGAGAGAGACCCAGTACTTC.

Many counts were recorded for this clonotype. CDR3 bases: TGTGCCAGCAGTGGTCAGGGGGCTAATGGTGAGCAGTTCTTC. It specifies CASSGQGANGEQFF. This chain links TRBV2 with TRBJ2-1; the match to TRBD1 covers 8 bases. Trimming at V came to 4 bases and at J to 9 bases, leaving 8 bases not matched to a gene. Germline CDR1 and CDR2: SNHLY and FYNNEI. There are 14 residues in the CDR3.

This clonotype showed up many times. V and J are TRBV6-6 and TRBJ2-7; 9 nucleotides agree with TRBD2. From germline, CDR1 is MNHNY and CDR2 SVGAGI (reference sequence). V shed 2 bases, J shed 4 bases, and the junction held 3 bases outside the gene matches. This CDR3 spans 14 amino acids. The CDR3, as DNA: TGTGCCAGCAGTTACGGGCTAGCGGGATACGAGCAGTACTTC. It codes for CASSYGLAGYEQYF.

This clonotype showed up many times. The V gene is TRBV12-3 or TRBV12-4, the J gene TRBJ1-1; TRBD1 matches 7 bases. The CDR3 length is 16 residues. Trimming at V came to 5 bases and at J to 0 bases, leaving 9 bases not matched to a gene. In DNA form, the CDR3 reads TGTGCCAGCAGTCCCCGACAGGGCTCCCTGAACACTGAAGCTTTCTTT. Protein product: CASSPRQGSLNTEAFF.

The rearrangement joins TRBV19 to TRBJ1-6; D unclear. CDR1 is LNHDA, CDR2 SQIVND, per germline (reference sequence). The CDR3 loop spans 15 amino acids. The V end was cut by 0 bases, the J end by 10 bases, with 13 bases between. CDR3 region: CASSIDSAPHSPLHF. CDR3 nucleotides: TGTGCCAGTAGTATAGACTCGGCCCCGCACTCACCCCTCCACTTT.

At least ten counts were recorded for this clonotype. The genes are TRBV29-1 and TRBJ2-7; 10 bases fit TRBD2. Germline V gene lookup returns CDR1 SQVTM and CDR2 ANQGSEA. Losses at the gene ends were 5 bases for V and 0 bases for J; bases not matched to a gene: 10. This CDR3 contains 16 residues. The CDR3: CSVSHSGGFRSYEQYF. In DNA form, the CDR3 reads TGCAGCGTTTCCCATAGCGGGGGGTTTCGCTCCTACGAGCAGTACTTC.

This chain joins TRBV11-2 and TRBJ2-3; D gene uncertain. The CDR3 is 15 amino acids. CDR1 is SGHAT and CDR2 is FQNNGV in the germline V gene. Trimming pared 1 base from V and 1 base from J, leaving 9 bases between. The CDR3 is CASSLVHRGTDTQYF. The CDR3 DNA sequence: TGTGCCAGCAGCTTAGTACACAGAGGCACAGATACGCAGTATTTT.

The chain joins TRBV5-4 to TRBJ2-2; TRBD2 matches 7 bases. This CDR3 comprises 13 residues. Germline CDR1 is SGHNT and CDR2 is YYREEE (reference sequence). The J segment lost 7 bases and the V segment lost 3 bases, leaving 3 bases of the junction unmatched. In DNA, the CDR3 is TGTGCCAGCAGCTGGGAGGGGAGCGGGGAGCTGTTTTTT. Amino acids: CASSWEGSGELFF.

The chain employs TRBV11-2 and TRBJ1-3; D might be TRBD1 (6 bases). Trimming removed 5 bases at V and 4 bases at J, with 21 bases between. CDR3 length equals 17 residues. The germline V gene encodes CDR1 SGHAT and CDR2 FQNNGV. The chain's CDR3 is CASSPLAQAGAGNTIYF. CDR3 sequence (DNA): TGTGCCAGCAGCCCCCTAGCCCAAGCAGGGGCCGGAAACACCATATATTTT.

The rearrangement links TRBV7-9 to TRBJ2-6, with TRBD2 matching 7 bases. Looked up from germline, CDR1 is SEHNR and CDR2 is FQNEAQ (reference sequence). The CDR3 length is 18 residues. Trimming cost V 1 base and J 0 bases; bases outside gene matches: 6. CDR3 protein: CASSLDRRTSSGANVLTF. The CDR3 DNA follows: TGTGCCAGCAGCTTAGACAGGCGGACTAGCTCTGGGGCCAACGTCCTGACTTTC.

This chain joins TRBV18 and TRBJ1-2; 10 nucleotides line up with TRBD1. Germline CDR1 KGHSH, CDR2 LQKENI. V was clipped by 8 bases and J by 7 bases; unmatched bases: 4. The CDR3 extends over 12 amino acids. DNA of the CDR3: TGTGCCAGCAGACAGGGGGCAGGTGGCTACACCTTC. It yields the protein CASRQGAGGYTF.

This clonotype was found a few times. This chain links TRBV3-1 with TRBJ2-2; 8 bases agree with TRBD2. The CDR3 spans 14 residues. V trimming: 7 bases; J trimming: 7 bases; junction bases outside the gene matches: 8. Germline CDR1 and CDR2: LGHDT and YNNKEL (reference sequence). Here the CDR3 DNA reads TGTGCCAGCACGACTAGCGAATGGGACGGGGAGCTGTTTTTT. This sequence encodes CASTTSEWDGELFF.

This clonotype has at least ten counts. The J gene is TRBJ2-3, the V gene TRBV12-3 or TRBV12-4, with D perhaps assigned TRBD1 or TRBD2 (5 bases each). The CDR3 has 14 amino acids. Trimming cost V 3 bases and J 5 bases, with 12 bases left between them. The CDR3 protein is CASSLGVGGDTQYF. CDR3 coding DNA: TGTGCCAGCAGTTTGGGGGTTGGTGGAGATACGCAGTATTTT.

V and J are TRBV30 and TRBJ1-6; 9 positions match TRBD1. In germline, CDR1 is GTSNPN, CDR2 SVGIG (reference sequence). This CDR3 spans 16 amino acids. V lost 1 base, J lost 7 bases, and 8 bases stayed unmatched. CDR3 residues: CAWSAGQGPSNSPLHF. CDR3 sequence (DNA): TGTGCCTGGAGTGCTGGACAGGGGCCTTCCAATTCACCCCTCCACTTT.

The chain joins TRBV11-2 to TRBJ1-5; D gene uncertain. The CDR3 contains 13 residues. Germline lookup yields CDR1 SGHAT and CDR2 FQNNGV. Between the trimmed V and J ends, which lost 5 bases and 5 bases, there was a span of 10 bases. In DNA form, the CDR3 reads TGTGCCAGCAGCCGAGACGCGTATCAGCCCCAGCATTTT. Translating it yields CASSRDAYQPQHF.